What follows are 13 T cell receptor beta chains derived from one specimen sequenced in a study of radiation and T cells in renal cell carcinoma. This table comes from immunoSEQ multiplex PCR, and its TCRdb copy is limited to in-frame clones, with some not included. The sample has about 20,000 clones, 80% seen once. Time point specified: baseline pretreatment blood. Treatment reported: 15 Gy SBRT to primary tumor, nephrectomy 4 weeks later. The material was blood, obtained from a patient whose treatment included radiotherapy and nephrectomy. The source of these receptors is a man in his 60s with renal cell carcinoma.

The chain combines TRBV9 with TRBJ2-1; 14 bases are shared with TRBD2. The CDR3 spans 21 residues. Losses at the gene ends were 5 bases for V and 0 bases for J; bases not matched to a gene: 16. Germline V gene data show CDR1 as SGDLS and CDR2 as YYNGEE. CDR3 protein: CASSPAGGLAGVKFSYNEQFF. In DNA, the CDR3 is TGTGCCAGCAGTCCTGCGGGGGGACTAGCGGGAGTAAAATTCTCCTACAATGAGCAGTTCTTC.

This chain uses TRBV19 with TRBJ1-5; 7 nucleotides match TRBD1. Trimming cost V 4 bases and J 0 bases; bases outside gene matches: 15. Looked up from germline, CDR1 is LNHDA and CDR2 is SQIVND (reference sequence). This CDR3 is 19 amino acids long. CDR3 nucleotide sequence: TGTGCCAGTAGTAGTTACAGGGGCCCATTCGAAGCTAGCAATCAGCCCCAGCATTTT. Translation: CASSSYRGPFEASNQPQHF.

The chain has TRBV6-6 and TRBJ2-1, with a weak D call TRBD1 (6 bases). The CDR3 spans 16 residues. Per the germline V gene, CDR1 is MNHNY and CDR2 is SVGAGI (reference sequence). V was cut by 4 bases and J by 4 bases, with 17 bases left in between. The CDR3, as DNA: TGTGCCAGCAGTTCCAGCACGTGGACAGATTACAATGAGCAGTTCTTC. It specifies CASSSSTWTDYNEQFF.

DNA of the CDR3: TGTGCCAGCAGCTTAAAAAGCGGGATGAATGAGCAGTTCTTC. It specifies CASSLKSGMNEQFF. The rearrangement joins TRBV7-2 to TRBJ2-1, with TRBD2 matching over 7 bases. Losses at the gene ends were 2 bases for V and 7 bases for J; bases not matched to a gene: 5. The V gene's germline CDR1 is SGHTA and CDR2 FQGNSA. The CDR3 loop spans 14 amino acids.

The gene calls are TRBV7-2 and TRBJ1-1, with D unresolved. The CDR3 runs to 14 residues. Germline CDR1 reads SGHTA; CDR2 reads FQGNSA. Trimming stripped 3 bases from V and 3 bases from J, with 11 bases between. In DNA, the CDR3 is TGTGCCAGCAGCTTCGTATCACGGGACACTGAAGCTTTCTTT. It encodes CASSFVSRDTEAFF.

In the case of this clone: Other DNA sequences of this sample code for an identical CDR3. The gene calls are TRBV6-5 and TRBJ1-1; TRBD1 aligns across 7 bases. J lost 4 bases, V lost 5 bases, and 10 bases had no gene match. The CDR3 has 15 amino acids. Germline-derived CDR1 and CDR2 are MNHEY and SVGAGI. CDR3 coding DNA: TGTGCCAGCAGTCGACGACAGGGAGTATCCACTGAAGCTTTCTTT. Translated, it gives CASSRRQGVSTEAFF.

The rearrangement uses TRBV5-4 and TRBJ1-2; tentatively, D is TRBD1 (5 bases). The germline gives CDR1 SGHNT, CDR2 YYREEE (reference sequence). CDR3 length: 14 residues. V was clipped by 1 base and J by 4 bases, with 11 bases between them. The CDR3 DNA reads TGTGCCAGCAGCTTGTATTCAGGGAGCTATGGCTACACCTTC. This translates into CASSLYSGSYGYTF.

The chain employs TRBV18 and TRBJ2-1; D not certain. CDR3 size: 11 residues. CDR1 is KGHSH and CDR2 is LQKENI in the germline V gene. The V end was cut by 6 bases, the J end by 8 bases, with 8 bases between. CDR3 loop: CASSEEYEQFF. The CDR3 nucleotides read TGTGCCAGCTCCGAGGAATATGAGCAGTTCTTC.

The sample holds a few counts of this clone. The CDR3 spells CASSLDHSGEYNEQFF. In DNA form, the CDR3 reads TGTGCCAGCAGCTTGGATCATAGCGGGGAATACAATGAGCAGTTCTTC. V usage is TRBV5-6 and J usage is TRBJ2-1, with 8 nucleotides matching TRBD2. The CDR3 has 16 residues. V gave up 0 bases and J gave up 4 bases; unmatched junction bases: 6. CDR1 is SGHDT, CDR2 YYEEEE, per germline.

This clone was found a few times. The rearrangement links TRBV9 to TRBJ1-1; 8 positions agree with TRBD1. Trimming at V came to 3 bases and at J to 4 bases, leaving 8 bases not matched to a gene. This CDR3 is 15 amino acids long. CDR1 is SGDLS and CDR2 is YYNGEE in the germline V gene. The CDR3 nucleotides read TGTGCCAGCAGCGCAGAAGACAGGGGAGGCACTGAAGCTTTCTTT. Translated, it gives CASSAEDRGGTEAFF.

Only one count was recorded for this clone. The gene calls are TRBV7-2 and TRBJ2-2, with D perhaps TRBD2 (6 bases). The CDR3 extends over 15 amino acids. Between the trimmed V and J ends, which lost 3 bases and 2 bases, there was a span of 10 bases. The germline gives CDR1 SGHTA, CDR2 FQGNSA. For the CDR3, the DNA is TGTGCCAGCAGCTTGGGACTGGCAAACACCGGGGAGCTGTTTTTT. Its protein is CASSLGLANTGELFF. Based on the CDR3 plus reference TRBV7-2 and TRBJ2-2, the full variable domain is GAGVSQSPSNKVTEKGKDVELRCDPISGHTALYWYRQSLGQGLEFLIYFQGNSAPDKSGLPSDRFSAERTGGSVSTLTIQRTQQEDSAVYLCASSLGLANTGELFFGEGSRLTVL.

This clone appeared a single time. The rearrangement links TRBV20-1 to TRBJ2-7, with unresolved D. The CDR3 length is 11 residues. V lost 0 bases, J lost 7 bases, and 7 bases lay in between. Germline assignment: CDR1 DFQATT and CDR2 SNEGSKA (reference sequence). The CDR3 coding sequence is TGCAGTGCTAGAGATTATCAAGAGCAGTACTTC. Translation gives CSARDYQEQYF.

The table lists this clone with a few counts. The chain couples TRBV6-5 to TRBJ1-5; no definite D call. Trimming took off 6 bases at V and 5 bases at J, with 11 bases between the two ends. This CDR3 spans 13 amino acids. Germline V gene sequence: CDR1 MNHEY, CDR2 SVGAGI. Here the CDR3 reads CASSRQAYQPQHF. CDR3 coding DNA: TGTGCCAGCAGCCGCCAGGCCTATCAGCCCCAGCATTTT.